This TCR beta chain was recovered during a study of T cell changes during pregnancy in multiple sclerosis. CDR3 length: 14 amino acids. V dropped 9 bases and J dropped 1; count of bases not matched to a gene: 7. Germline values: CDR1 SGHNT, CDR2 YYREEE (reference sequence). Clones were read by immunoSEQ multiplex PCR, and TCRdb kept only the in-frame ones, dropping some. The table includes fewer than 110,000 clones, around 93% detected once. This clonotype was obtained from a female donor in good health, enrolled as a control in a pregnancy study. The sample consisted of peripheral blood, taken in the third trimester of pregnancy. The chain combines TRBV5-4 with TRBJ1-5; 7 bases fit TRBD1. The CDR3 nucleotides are TGTGCCACGCATGCAGGGGGGAGCAATCAGCCCCAGCATTTT. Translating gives CATHAGGSNQPQHF.